The clone carrying this T cell receptor beta chain was seen more than once but under ten times. As yet, its antigen is unknown. There are 15 residues in the CDR3. Germline assignment: CDR1 MNHNS and CDR2 SASEGT. Trimming pared 5 bases from V and 5 bases from J, leaving 19 bases between. The sample is drawn from a study of post-analysis software for immune sequencing data. Regarding the study as a whole: When compared against controls, multiple sclerosis patients showed significantly lower normalized Chao1 diversity. Strong co-clustering by F measure was evident for samples that had been prepared in the same batch. In patients, five or six TRBV segments were more frequent than in controls, with TRBV5-6, TRBV5-1 and TRBV20-1 among them.

The TCR beta cDNA libraries carried unique molecular identifiers. Input of roughly 1 to 11 million T cells yielded hundreds of thousands of cDNA molecules. TCRdb independently ran MiXCR on the PCR reads; one entry per CDR3 protein. Here the sample spans approximately 350,000 distinct CDR3 sequences, roughly 36% being singletons. The clonotype originates from a girl under 18 with multiple sclerosis. V gene TRBV6-1 combines with J gene TRBJ2-7; D remains unclear. Sequencing was carried out using blood. The chain's CDR3 is CASSPPVGQINEQYF. The CDR3 nucleotides read TGTGCCAGCAGTCCCCCGGTTGGGCAAATAAACGAGCAGTACTTC.